This is a list of T cell receptor beta chains from one sample in a study of T cell repertoires in cytomegalovirus infection. These receptors' antigens are unknown. TCRdb used MiXCR to reprocess the reads, holding one entry per CDR3 protein. Of just under 500,000 distinct CDR3 sequences in the sample, about 33% were seen once. The sequences come from cultured PBMCs, collected from culture after CMV antigen stimulation. These receptors were taken from a human donor in good health (CMV status not recorded). Some clones in this sample may be carry-over from other donors' samples. CDR3s leave out the opening cysteine and the closing phenylalanine or tryptophan.

V gene: TRBV11-3; J gene: TRBJ2-1; CDR3 protein: ASSAGSNVGTRFRNEQF
V gene: TRBV7-4; J gene: TRBJ2-3; CDR3 protein: ASSSWGLAGVSDTQY
V gene: TRBV6-1; J gene: TRBJ2-1; CDR3 protein: ASSEGPVIYEQF
V gene: TRBV10-3; J gene: TRBJ1-1; CDR3 protein: AISGMGTEAF
V gene: TRBV19; J gene: TRBJ2-5; CDR3 protein: ASSISDGDQETQY
V gene: TRBV29-1; J gene: TRBJ1-2; CDR3 protein: SVEDRQNYGYT
V gene: TRBV20-1; J gene: TRBJ2-2; CDR3 protein: SANRRETGELF
V gene: TRBV15; J gene: TRBJ1-5; CDR3 protein: ATSLDRGLGQPQH
V gene: TRBV19; J gene: TRBJ2-6; CDR3 protein: ASSGTSGISGANVLT
V gene: TRBV10-3; J gene: TRBJ2-3; CDR3 protein: AISESGLTDTQY
V gene: TRBV19; J gene: TRBJ2-1; CDR3 protein: ASSIEIQVNEQF
V gene: TRBV7-2; J gene: TRBJ1-1; CDR3 protein: ASSARRGGGTEAF
V gene: TRBV11-1; J gene: TRBJ1-1; CDR3 protein: ASSLPGLAEAF
V gene: TRBV28; J gene: TRBJ1-1; CDR3 protein: ASSFNSGATEAF
V gene: TRBV6-2/TRBV6-3; J gene: TRBJ2-2; CDR3 protein: ASTTRTSVGELF
V gene: TRBV6-1; J gene: TRBJ2-2; CDR3 protein: ASSRAWTGAGELF
V gene: TRBV15; J gene: TRBJ1-4; CDR3 protein: ATSRAGGRGEKLF
V gene: TRBV6-5; J gene: TRBJ1-1; CDR3 protein: ASSPGTGRMNTEAF
V gene: TRBV7-9; J gene: TRBJ2-7; CDR3 protein: ASSPGALSSYEQY
V gene: TRBV18; J gene: TRBJ2-1; CDR3 protein: ASSVTSGRNEQF
V gene: TRBV20-1; J gene: TRBJ2-2; CDR3 protein: SARGTQNTGELF
V gene: TRBV7-4; J gene: TRBJ2-7; CDR3 protein: ASNIPGLASQEQY
V gene: TRBV7-2; J gene: TRBJ2-1; CDR3 protein: ASSSRTSGVYNEQF
V gene: TRBV6-2/TRBV6-3; J gene: TRBJ2-1; CDR3 protein: ASSYVRGFSNEQF
V gene: TRBV11-1; J gene: TRBJ1-2; CDR3 protein: ASSFGTGLNDYGYT
V gene: TRBV7-9; J gene: TRBJ2-1; CDR3 protein: ASSLTGLAAERPNEQF
V gene: TRBV24-1; J gene: TRBJ2-1; CDR3 protein: ATSVAGGPNEQF
V gene: TRBV7-2; J gene: TRBJ2-1; CDR3 protein: ASTSGGGTYNEQF
V gene: TRBV7-2; J gene: TRBJ1-1; CDR3 protein: ASSLVAFNTEAF
V gene: TRBV6-2/TRBV6-3; J gene: TRBJ2-1; CDR3 protein: ASSSSGVPSYNEQF
V gene: TRBV4-3; J gene: TRBJ2-1; CDR3 protein: ASSQGDRDINEQF
V gene: TRBV5-4; J gene: TRBJ2-3; CDR3 protein: ASSLPGVAGTDTQY
V gene: TRBV7-2; J gene: TRBJ2-1; CDR3 protein: ASSSGIKAGAYNEQF
V gene: TRBV19; J gene: TRBJ1-5; CDR3 protein: ASSIERGPDQPQH
V gene: TRBV6-2/TRBV6-3; J gene: TRBJ1-1; CDR3 protein: ASCDRFEAF
V gene: TRBV10-3; J gene: TRBJ2-5; CDR3 protein: AISEPEREDGETQY
V gene: TRBV20-1; J gene: TRBJ2-2; CDR3 protein: SARPKLTGANTGELF
V gene: TRBV20-1; J gene: TRBJ1-6; CDR3 protein: SASRQAPGSPLH
V gene: TRBV7-2; J gene: TRBJ2-5; CDR3 protein: ASSLAPASGQETQY
V gene: TRBV18; J gene: TRBJ1-2; CDR3 protein: ASSPGTMDYT
V gene: TRBV5-8; J gene: TRBJ2-1; CDR3 protein: ASSSRTGLMGPAGL
V gene: TRBV28; J gene: TRBJ2-2; CDR3 protein: ASRDINTGELF
V gene: TRBV30; J gene: TRBJ2-4; CDR3 protein: AWSVRGRGDHGNIQY
V gene: TRBV30; J gene: TRBJ1-2; CDR3 protein: ATTGAGSFYGYT
V gene: TRBV7-6; J gene: TRBJ2-1; CDR3 protein: ASSLVVGGGNNEQF
V gene: TRBV6-2/TRBV6-3; J gene: TRBJ2-7; CDR3 protein: ASSYSTSGRFGYEQY
V gene: TRBV4-3; J gene: TRBJ2-3; CDR3 protein: ASSQEVSGDADTQY
V gene: TRBV7-8; J gene: TRBJ2-6; CDR3 protein: ASSQKRRGLLTSGANVLT
V gene: TRBV4-3; J gene: TRBJ2-3; CDR3 protein: ASSHRAASTDTQY
V gene: TRBV19; J gene: TRBJ1-1; CDR3 protein: ANLVNEAF
V gene: TRBV7-6; J gene: TRBJ2-3; CDR3 protein: ASSPRIRGEDTQY